This T cell receptor (beta chain) came from a study of T cell repertoires in cytomegalovirus infection (dated by TCRdb to the late 2010s). In the study overall: Recently identified HLA-C-restricted CMV epitopes, whose presentation resists viral immunomodulation, were targeted by peptide stimulations together with well-studied HLA-B-restricted epitopes. Donor HLA type was relevant to the analysis, because carriage of CMV infection together with the matching HLA type was indicated by public TCR beta signatures.

The treatment or condition label for this specimen denotes: in vitro stimulation with specific CMV peptide epitopes to enrich CMV-specific T cells. From a lookup of the germline V gene (reference sequence), CDR1 and CDR2 are SEHNR and FQNEAQ. Germline trimming amounts to 5 bases on V and 3 bases on J, with 9 as the count of junction bases outside the gene matches. The CDR3 contains 16 residues, cysteine and phenylalanine counted. The sequence is cut down to CDR3 DNA, 48 bases in frame from base 1. Comments on this clonotype: Its antigen remains undetermined. No qualities accompany the bases; no much larger clone lies one base away.

Sequencer: Illumina HiSeq 1500. The public reads were run again by TCRdb, first through fastp at Q25 and then through MiXCR, and only productive beta chains were kept. All rows with the same CDR3 protein become a single entry with the most common DNA and genes. In this sample the table shows some 800,000 distinct CDR3 sequences, less than 35% of which occur a single time. The ten largest make up approximately 13% of the sample. Points the paper makes about the study in general: The ex vivo response was dominated by HLA-C-restricted CMV-specific TCR beta clonotypes, and the single most frequent clonotype in two of eight donors was supplied by these HLA-C-restricted clonotypes. In both this cohort and an independent roughly 350-donor cohort, the cumulative frequency of public TCR beta family members distinguished carriers of CMV infection plus the relevant HLA type.

The specimen comprised cultured CD8+ T cells from PBMCs, sampled from culture after CMV antigen stimulation. The receptor chain draws on TRBV7-9 and TRBJ1-4, with 7 middle bases fitting TRBD1. This TCR came from a human donor in good health (CMV status not recorded). Some clones in this sample may be carry-over from other donors' samples. The base sequence is TGTGCCAGCAGCAAAACTTCCGGGACAGCTAATGAAAAACTGTTTTTT. Its translation is CASSKTSGTANEKLFF.